This passage covers 27 T cell receptor beta chains from one sample sequenced in a study of Ad26.COV2.S vaccination and SARS-CoV-2 variants (dated by TCRdb to the early 2020s). In light of the paper, this sample's time point label describes: individuals recovered from natural SARS-CoV-2 infection. Library prep was done by the immunoSEQ multiplex PCR assay. TCRdb re-hosts the immuneACCESS table, in-frame sequences only. Its copies lack some clones; in the studies checked, an unresolved V gene accounts for under half of them, and the cause for the rest is not known. This sample gives 150,000 to 200,000 clones in total; around nine tenths of them show up just once. The ten most abundant clones make up about 5.9% of the sample. This material consisted of peripheral blood, taken after recovery from COVID-19. The receptor source for this set is a human donor who had recovered from COVID-19.

The chain couples TRBV6-5 to TRBJ2-7; D not resolved. Per the germline V gene, CDR1 is MNHEY and CDR2 is SVGAGI. Trimming shortened V by 6 bases and J by 3 bases, and 6 bases separated the two germline ends. This CDR3 has 11 amino acids. The CDR3 loop reads CASRSDYEQYF. DNA of the CDR3: TGTGCCAGCAGAAGCGACTACGAGCAGTACTTC.

The gene calls are TRBV4-1 and TRBJ2-1, with D tentatively TRBD2 (5 bases). Germline assignment: CDR1 MGHRA and CDR2 YSYEKL. The CDR3 has 16 amino acids. V was cut by 2 bases and J by 4 bases, with 15 bases left in between. The CDR3 nucleotides are TGCGCCAGCAGCCAAATCTTAAGCGGTGGGTACAATGAGCAGTTCTTC. Protein sequence: CASSQILSGGYNEQFF.

This clone was counted only a few times. The rearrangement links TRBV3-1 (or the pseudogene TRBV3-2) to TRBJ2-1, with 9 nucleotides matching TRBD1. This CDR3 has 16 amino acids. The V gene's germline CDR1 is LGHDT and CDR2 YNNKEL (reference sequence). Trimming removed 6 bases from V and 4 bases from J; junction bases left unmatched: 10. The CDR3 DNA is TGTGCCAGCAGGAAGGGACAGGGTATCTATTACAATGAGCAGTTCTTC. Protein product: CASRKGQGIYYNEQFF.

This chain joins TRBV11-3 and TRBJ2-1; D not certain. CDR1 is SGHNT, CDR2 YENEEA, per germline. This CDR3 contains 12 residues. The V end was cut by 4 bases, the J end by 9 bases, with 10 bases between. In DNA, the CDR3 is TGTGCCAGCAGCTCCGTAAGGGCTGAGCAGTTCTTC. It yields the protein CASSSVRAEQFF. The whole variable domain, filled in from reference TRBV11-3 and TRBJ2-1, reads EAGVVQSPRYKIIEKKQPVAFWCNPISGHNTLYWYLQNLGQGPELLIRYENEEAVDDSQLPKDRFSAERLKGVDSTLKIQPAELGDSAVYLCASSSVRAEQFFGPGTRLTVL.

The gene calls are TRBV6-6 and TRBJ2-5; possible D gene TRBD2, 6 bases. V was trimmed by 5 bases and J by 3 bases, leaving 19 bases between them. The CDR3 runs to 16 residues. Germline V gene data show CDR1 as MNHNY and CDR2 as SVGAGI (reference sequence). CDR3 sequence reads: CASSLNRDLPKETQYF. In nucleotides, the CDR3 is TGTGCCAGCAGTCTAAACCGGGACTTACCAAAAGAGACCCAGTACTTC.

This clone was seen a single time. This sequence joins TRBV21-1 and TRBJ2-7; the table gives TRBD2 as D, unverified against the DNA. TRBV21-1 is assigned pseudogene status. This CDR3 contains 16 residues. The CDR3 bases are TGTGCCAGCAGTTTTTTAAACGGTACTAAGCCCTACGAGCAGTACTTC. Protein: CASSFLNGTKPYEQYF.

The V call is TRBV28, the J call TRBJ1-4, with D possibly matching TRBD1 (5 bases). The V gene lost 2 bases and the J gene lost 12 bases, with 10 bases spanning the gap. This CDR3 spans 12 amino acids. The germline CDR1 and CDR2 sequences are MDHEN and SYDVKM. The CDR3 sequence: CASSLQGFELFF. The CDR3 coding sequence is TGTGCCAGCAGTTTACAGGGTTTTGAACTGTTTTTT. Full variable domain (rest looked up from reference TRBV28 and TRBJ1-4): DVKVTQSSRYLVKRTGEKVFLECVQDMDHENMFWYRQDPGLGLRLIYFSYDVKMKEKGDIPEGYSVSREKKERFSLILESASTNQTSMYLCASSLQGFELFFGSGTQLSVL.

This chain uses TRBV9 with TRBJ1-1; D gene ambiguous. V dropped 0 bases and J dropped 0 bases, with 12 bases sitting between them. The CDR3 covers 16 residues. The germline V gene has CDR1 SGDLS and CDR2 YYNGEE. The CDR3 DNA reads as TGTGCCAGCAGCGTAGGCCCTACACCATTGAACACTGAAGCTTTCTTT. This sequence encodes CASSVGPTPLNTEAFF. Together with reference TRBV9 and TRBJ1-1, the CDR3 gives the full variable domain: DSGVTQTPKHLITATGQRVTLRCSPRSGDLSVYWYQQSLDQGLQFLIQYYNGEERAKGNILERFSAQQFPDLHSELNLSSLELGDSALYFCASSVGPTPLNTEAFFGQGTRLTVV.

This sequence joins TRBV29-1 and TRBJ2-1; 11 nucleotides align to TRBD2. The germline V gene encodes CDR1 SQVTM and CDR2 ANQGSEA. The V and J ends lost 5 bases and 9 bases, in that order; junction bases with no gene match: 12. This CDR3 has 15 residues. CDR3 protein: CSVPGLAGGRGEQFF. In DNA, the CDR3 is TGCAGCGTTCCCGGGTTAGCGGGAGGGCGGGGTGAGCAGTTCTTC.

This clone was observed a few times. The V gene is TRBV19, the J gene TRBJ2-1, with D tentatively TRBD1 (5 bases). The CDR3 consists of 15 residues. V was clipped by 2 bases and J by 5 bases, with 13 bases between them. CDR1 and CDR2 (germline): LNHDA, SQIVND (reference sequence). The CDR3 here is CASSISQGPHNEQFF. The CDR3 DNA reads TGTGCCAGTAGTATATCGCAGGGTCCACACAATGAGCAGTTCTTC.

In its sample, this clone was seen once. V and J are TRBV5-4 and TRBJ2-3, with TRBD2 identical over 12 bases. Germline V lookup: CDR1 SGHNT, CDR2 YYREEE (reference sequence). The CDR3 totals 19 residues. V lost 0 bases and J lost 3; bases outside the gene matches: 11. This CDR3 reads CASSLGWTTSGRKTDTQYF. The CDR3 DNA reads TGTGCCAGCAGCTTGGGATGGACAACTAGCGGGAGGAAGACAGATACGCAGTATTTT.

The chain is built from TRBV5-6 and TRBJ1-2, with D possibly matching TRBD1 (6 bases). CDR1 and CDR2 from the germline V gene are SGHDT and YYEEEE. CDR3 length: 16 amino acids. With 5 bases removed from V and 4 bases from J, the gap between germline ends came to 21 bases. CDR3 sequence reads: CASRPSSRGYGYGYTF. CDR3 DNA: TGTGCCAGCAGACCATCTTCTAGGGGGTATGGCTATGGCTACACCTTC.

The J gene is TRBJ2-5, the V gene TRBV5-1; TRBD2 matches at 12 bases. The CDR3 sequence is 17 residues long. Losses at the gene ends were 4 bases for V and 4 bases for J; bases not matched to a gene: 11. CDR1 and CDR2 from the germline V gene are SGHRS and YFSETQ. The DNA of the CDR3 is TGCGCCAGCAGCGATACCCTAGCGGGAGGGCCCTCAGAGACCCAGTACTTC. It codes for CASSDTLAGGPSETQYF. The variable domain in full, completed from reference TRBV5-1 and TRBJ2-5, reads KAGVTQTPRYLIKTRGQQVTLSCSPISGHRSVSWYQQTPGQGLQFLFEYFSETQRNKGNFPGRFSGRQFSNSRSEMNVSTLELGDSALYLCASSDTLAGGPSETQYFGPGTRLLVL.

The chain is built from TRBV9 and TRBJ2-1, with 10 bases that match TRBD2. This CDR3 contains 16 residues. The germline V gene has CDR1 SGDLS and CDR2 YYNGEE. V shed 4 bases, J shed 2 bases, and the junction held 6 bases outside the gene matches. CDR3 nucleotide sequence: TGTGCCAGCAGCTCCCGAGCGGGGGGGCCCTACAATGAGCAGTTCTTC. Amino acid sequence: CASSSRAGGPYNEQFF.

The table lists this clone with a few counts. J is TRBJ1-2 and V is TRBV6-5; D gene uncertain. Germline V lookup: CDR1 MNHEY, CDR2 SVGAGI. The CDR3 totals 15 residues. V was trimmed by 6 bases and J by 5 bases, leaving 19 bases between them. CDR3 in DNA: TGTGCCAGCAGCCCCCGGCGGCTTTCGGGATATGGCTACACCTTC. Protein: CASSPRRLSGYGYTF.

This clone was seen only once. This chain links TRBV5-1 with TRBJ2-7, with D perhaps matching TRBD2 (5 bases). The germline V and J ends were trimmed by 4 bases and 4 bases, with 18 bases remaining between them. There are 15 residues in the CDR3. From germline, CDR1 is SGHRS and CDR2 YFSETQ. Here the CDR3 DNA reads TGCGCCAGCAGCCCACAATCTTCCGAGGGATACGAGCAGTACTTC. Protein sequence: CASSPQSSEGYEQYF.

The chain has TRBV5-1 and TRBJ2-1; a weak D match, TRBD2 (6 bases). V gave up 9 bases and J gave up 7 bases, with 20 bases separating them. CDR1 and CDR2 from the germline V gene are SGHRS and YFSETQ. This CDR3 region has 14 residues. Written as DNA, the CDR3 is TGCGCCACCAAGGAGGGTGTAGAATTTAATGAGCAGTTCTTC. This translates into CATKEGVEFNEQFF.

The chain combines TRBV6-2 or TRBV6-3 with TRBJ2-3; D not certain. The CDR3 sequence is 16 residues long. With 0 bases removed from V and 0 bases from J, the gap between germline ends came to 10 bases. Looked up from germline, CDR1 is MNHEY and CDR2 is SVGEGT. CDR3 residues: CASSYSREDSTDTQYF. DNA for the CDR3: TGTGCCAGCAGTTACTCCCGCGAAGATAGCACAGATACGCAGTATTTT.

CDR3 sequence: CASSIRGLADTQYF. In nucleotides, the CDR3 is TGTGCCAGTAGTATTAGAGGGTTAGCAGATACGCAGTATTTT. The chain recombines TRBV19 with TRBJ2-3; tentatively, D is TRBD2 (5 bases). The CDR3 has 14 amino acids. Looked up from germline, CDR1 is LNHDA and CDR2 is SQIVND (reference sequence). The V end was cut by 3 bases, the J end by 4 bases, with 11 bases between.

This clone came up a few times. This chain connects TRBV7-9 to TRBJ1-6; D gene ambiguous. Trimming removed 6 bases at V and 1 base at J, with 10 bases between. Germline V CDR1 and CDR2: SEHNR, FQNEAQ (reference sequence). There are 15 residues in the CDR3. CDR3 bases: TGTGCCAGCAGTGAGGGAATATCCTATAATTCACCCCTCCACTTT. Protein sequence: CASSEGISYNSPLHF.

This clone turned up a few times. The chain is built from TRBV5-4 and TRBJ2-7; D is possibly TRBD1 (6 bases). CDR3 length: 14 amino acids. Per the germline V gene, CDR1 is SGHNT and CDR2 is YYREEE (reference sequence). V lost 0 bases to trimming and J lost 6 bases, with 13 bases between them. The CDR3 region has the DNA TGTGCCAGCAGCTTGGACAGGGATTGGGTCGAGCAGTACTTC. It specifies CASSLDRDWVEQYF.

The rearrangement links TRBV28 to TRBJ2-3; no reliable D call. This CDR3 contains 11 residues. V shed 8 bases and J shed 1 base, with 4 bases lying between them. Germline loops: CDR1 MDHEN, CDR2 SYDVKM. CDR3 bases: TGTGCCAGCGGGGGCACAGATACGCAGTATTTT. Translation: CASGGTDTQYF.

In DNA, the CDR3 is TGTGCCAGCTCACTGGCGGGCAATCAGCCCCAGCATTTT. Translating gives CASSLAGNQPQHF. The chain has TRBV18 and TRBJ1-5; D not resolved. Trimming removed 4 bases at V and 2 bases at J, with 6 bases between. CDR1 KGHSH and CDR2 LQKENI come from the germline V gene. CDR3 size: 13 residues. The whole variable domain, filled in from reference TRBV18 and TRBJ1-5, reads NAGVMQNPRHLVRRRGQEARLRCSPMKGHSHVYWYRQLPEEGLKFMVYLQKENIIDESGMPKERFSAEFPKEGPSILRIQQVVRGDSAAYFCASSLAGNQPQHFGDGTRLSIL.

V usage is TRBV6-5 and J usage is TRBJ2-6; maybe TRBD1 (6 bases). Trimming removed 2 bases from V and 6 bases from J, with 11 bases in between. The V gene's germline CDR1 is MNHEY and CDR2 SVGAGI. The CDR3 covers 15 residues. In nucleotides, the CDR3 is TGTGCCAGCAGTTACGGGACAATTCAGGCCAACGTCCTGACTTTC. Amino acid sequence: CASSYGTIQANVLTF.

V is TRBV5-1 and J is TRBJ1-1; TRBD1 aligns across 8 bases. Trimming cost V 0 bases and J 3 bases; bases outside gene matches: 4. The CDR3 covers 15 residues. CDR1 is SGHRS and CDR2 is YFSETQ in the germline V gene. CDR3: CASSLGTGSYTEAFF. CDR3 in DNA: TGCGCCAGCAGCTTGGGGACAGGGTCATACACTGAAGCTTTCTTT.

This chain connects TRBV7-6 to TRBJ1-1; TRBD1 matches at 7 bases. CDR1 is SGHVS and CDR2 is FNYEAQ in the germline V gene. The V segment lost 5 bases and the J segment 6 bases; nucleotides outside the gene matches: 6. The CDR3 is made up of 13 amino acids. CDR3 nucleotide sequence: TGTGCCAGCAGCGGCCCAGGGGGGTCTGAAGCTTTCTTT. This translates into CASSGPGGSEAFF.

The CDR3 protein is CASSPLLGTEAFF. The CDR3 bases are TGTGCCAGCAGCCCCCTCCTGGGTACTGAAGCTTTCTTT. The chain employs TRBV7-9 and TRBJ1-1, with D unresolved. Looked up from germline, CDR1 is SEHNR and CDR2 is FQNEAQ (reference sequence). Trimming removed 5 bases at V and 5 bases at J, with 12 bases between. The CDR3 contains 13 residues.